A selection of T cell receptor beta chains follows, all from one sample in a study of T cell repertoires in cytomegalovirus infection. TCRdb ran MiXCR on the reads and lists one entry per CDR3 protein. The data contain roughly 200,000 distinct CDR3 sequences, 17% of them singletons. Source material: CD8+ T cells from PBMCs. Receptor source: a human donor in good health (CMV status not recorded). Some clones in this sample may be carry-over from other donors' samples. CDR3s include the opening cysteine and the closing phenylalanine or tryptophan. D genes are given only for firm matches. Only part of the rows carry a size: once, few, many, or a class if the clone is expanded.

v_gene,j_gene,abundance,d_gene,CDR3nt,CDR3aa
TRBV20-1,TRBJ2-3,-,TRBD1,TGCAGTGCTTCGAGGGGGACAGGGATTGATACGCAGTATTTT,CSASRGTGIDTQYF
TRBV29-1,TRBJ2-6,-,TRBD1,TGCAGCGCTTGGACAGGGGAAAACTCTGGGGCCAACGTCCTGACTTTC,CSAWTGENSGANVLTF
TRBV20-1,TRBJ1-1,-,-,TGCAGTGCAGGTGCAGGGGCTTTCTTT,CSAGAGAFF
TRBV7-9,TRBJ1-1,many,TRBD1,TGTGCCAGCAGCTTACCACAGGGGGCACTTAACACTGAAGCTTTCTTT,CASSLPQGALNTEAFF
TRBV7-2,TRBJ2-3,few,TRBD1,TGTGCCAGCAGCTCAATCTACAGGGGGCCGGGTGCAGATACGCAGTATTTT,CASSSIYRGPGADTQYF
TRBV5-6,TRBJ2-2,-,-,TGTGCCAGCAGCTTTAAACAAATGAACACCGGGGAGCTGTTTTTT,CASSFKQMNTGELFF
TRBV19,TRBJ1-1,many,-,TGTGCCAGTAGTATATTTTATCGGCCAATGAACACTGAAGCTTTCTTT,CASSIFYRPMNTEAFF
TRBV4-1,TRBJ1-1,-,-,TGCGCCAGCAGCCTACAAGCCACTGAAGCTTTCTTT,CASSLQATEAFF
TRBV7-2,TRBJ2-7,few,TRBD2,TGTGCCAGCAGCTTGAGGGACTATCTGTACGAGCAGTACTTC,CASSLRDYLYEQYF
TRBV7-3,TRBJ2-6,-,-,TGTGCCAGCAGACCAGGGGTTGGGGCCAACGTCCTGACTTTC,CASRPGVGANVLTF
TRBV28,TRBJ2-3,-,TRBD2,TGTGCCAGCAGTTTAATTCCAGCGGGGGGCACAGATACGCAGTATTTT,CASSLIPAGGTDTQYF
TRBV7-8,TRBJ2-3,many,TRBD2,TGTGCCAGCAGACGGACTAGCGGGGACGCAGATACGCAGTATTTT,CASRRTSGDADTQYF